The sequence of this T cell receptor (beta chain) was determined in a study of spatial heterogeneity in lung cancer. This clonotype was seen many times. What it binds is unknown. CDR1 and CDR2 (germline): SGHRS, YFSETQ. With 4 bases removed from V and 3 bases from J, the gap between germline ends came to 16 bases. This CDR3 has 15 amino acids. Via MiXCR, TCRdb re-called the 5' RACE reads, giving one row per CDR3 protein. The table includes 49,000 or so distinct CDR3 sequences, around 11% detected once. Time point given: sample taken at primary tumor resection. In each case, whole RNA from tumor, nontumor lung or frozen PBMC was sequenced unsorted. A total of approximately 70 untreated early-stage non-small cell lung cancer patients served as donors. Points from the study as a whole: Compared with follow-up, resection was when ubiquitous expanded tumor TCRs appeared in blood more.

The chain combines TRBV5-1 with TRBJ1-2; perhaps TRBD1 as D (6 bases). Sequences were derived from PBMCs, sampled at surgery. The TCR comes from a female donor with early-stage non-small cell lung cancer. The CDR3 nucleotides read TGCGCCAGCAGCCCCCTGGACAGCCAGGACTATGGCTACACCTTC. It codes for CASSPLDSQDYGYTF.